Below, 22 T cell receptor beta chains from the same sample are listed, as sequenced in a study of Tregs in tolerant kidney transplant recipients. This table comes from immunoSEQ multiplex PCR, and its TCRdb copy is limited to in-frame clones, with some not included. The data hold around 77,000 clones, with 95% to 98% observed a single time. Sample: CD4+ T cells from blood, taken before the transplant. These receptors all come from a human donor who received a combined kidney and bone marrow transplant.

This chain links TRBV5-1 with TRBJ1-1; TRBD1 agrees at 9 bases. Per the germline V gene, CDR1 is SGHRS and CDR2 is YFSETQ. V dropped 4 bases and J dropped 1; count of bases not matched to a gene: 5. This CDR3 spans 15 amino acids. CDR3 protein: CASSQVGQGNTEAFF. The DNA for the CDR3 is TGCGCCAGCAGCCAAGTGGGACAGGGGAACACTGAAGCTTTCTTT.

The chain employs TRBV7-8 and TRBJ2-5; D gene uncertain. V lost 1 base and J 2 bases, leaving 5 bases between the germline ends. This CDR3 spans 13 amino acids. Per the germline V gene, CDR1 is SGHVS and CDR2 is FQNEAQ. This CDR3 reads CASSLDWQETQYF. CDR3 DNA sequence: TGTGCCAGCAGCTTAGACTGGCAAGAGACCCAGTACTTC.

This clone was detected only once. CDR3 DNA: TGTGCCAGCAGCTCGGGAGGGAATCAGCCCCAGCATTTT. Amino acid sequence: CASSSGGNQPQHF. The chain employs TRBV7-8 and TRBJ1-5; D is unclear. V was pared by 4 bases and J by 4 bases, with 8 bases between. The CDR3 length is 13 residues. Germline CDR1 is SGHVS and CDR2 is FQNEAQ.

The chain carries TRBV7-2 and TRBJ1-1, with D possibly TRBD1 on 5 matching bases. In germline, CDR1 is SGHTA, CDR2 FQGNSA. This CDR3 contains 15 residues. Trimming stripped 0 bases from V and 4 bases from J, with 12 bases between. This chain's CDR3 is CASSLAPPGGTEAFF. The DNA for the CDR3 is TGTGCCAGCAGCTTAGCACCCCCCGGGGGCACTGAAGCTTTCTTT.

CDR3 protein: CASSQASGGYEQYF. The DNA for the CDR3 is TGCGCCAGCAGCCAAGCTAGCGGGGGGTACGAGCAGTACTTC. V usage is TRBV5-1 and J usage is TRBJ2-7; TRBD2 agrees at 11 bases. This CDR3 is built from 14 residues. The germline V gene encodes CDR1 SGHRS and CDR2 YFSETQ. With 4 bases clipped from V and 4 bases from J, the junction kept 4 bases outside the gene matches.

The chain couples TRBV14 to TRBJ2-7, with D unclear. This CDR3 comprises 12 residues. Looked up from germline, CDR1 is SGHDN and CDR2 is FVKESK. V dropped 1 base and J dropped 4 bases, with 5 bases sitting between them. CDR3 nucleotides: TGTGCCAGCAGCCAAGGCAGGTACGAGCAGTACTTC. It is translated as CASSQGRYEQYF.

V and J are TRBV25-1 and TRBJ2-4, with TRBD2 as a possible D gene (5 bases). CDR1 is MGHDK and CDR2 is SYGVNS in the germline V gene. V was clipped by 6 bases and J by 0 bases, with 12 bases between them. The CDR3 runs 15 residues. CDR3 sequence (DNA): TGTGCCAGCAGCGATGCCCGGGAAGCCAAAAACATTCAGTACTTC. Protein sequence: CASSDAREAKNIQYF.

This sequence joins TRBV7-6 and TRBJ2-7; 10 positions agree with TRBD1. Germline assignment: CDR1 SGHVS and CDR2 FNYEAQ. Germline trimming cut 5 bases from V and 3 bases from J; bases unmatched to any gene: 7. CDR3 size: 15 residues. The CDR3 protein is CASSPTGGKGYEQYF. The CDR3 coding sequence is TGTGCCAGCAGCCCGACAGGGGGCAAAGGCTACGAGCAGTACTTC.

The V and J genes are TRBV6-6 and TRBJ1-1; D possibly corresponds to TRBD1 (6 bases). The CDR3 contains 14 residues. Trimming took off 6 bases at V and 1 base at J, with 12 bases between the two ends. Germline assignment: CDR1 MNHNY and CDR2 SVGAGI (reference sequence). In DNA, the CDR3 is TGTGCCAGCAGGCCCGGACAGAGGAACACTGAAGCTTTCTTT. Its translation is CASRPGQRNTEAFF.

The chain employs TRBV7-2 and TRBJ2-6; the D gene is possibly TRBD2 (6 bases). Trimming cost V 1 base and J 8 bases, with 12 bases left between them. There are 15 residues in the CDR3. CDR1 and CDR2 from the germline V gene are SGHTA and FQGNSA. The chain's CDR3 is CASSLGSWTTNVLTF. As DNA, the CDR3 is TGTGCCAGCAGCTTAGGGTCATGGACTACCAACGTCCTGACTTTC.

The CDR3 loop is CASSQVSDRGHNEQFF. The CDR3 region has the DNA TGTGCCAGCAGCCAAGTTTCGGACAGGGGTCACAATGAGCAGTTCTTC. This chain uses TRBV4-2 with TRBJ2-1; 9 nucleotides agree with TRBD1. Germline V CDR1 and CDR2: LGHNA, YNFKEQ. This CDR3 contains 16 residues. V shed 1 base, J shed 5 bases, and the junction held 6 bases outside the gene matches.

This sequence joins TRBV9 and TRBJ2-1, with 11 bases lining up with TRBD2. Germline V gives CDR1 SGDLS, CDR2 YYNGEE. The CDR3 totals 16 residues. Trimming took 3 bases from V and 3 from J; bases not matched to a gene: 5. CDR3 in DNA: TGTGCCAGCAGCGGACTAGCGGGGCGAAGCTACAATGAGCAGTTCTTC. Its translation is CASSGLAGRSYNEQFF.

The gene calls are TRBV5-1 and TRBJ2-7; D gene unclear. The CDR3 contains 13 residues. Germline V gene sequence: CDR1 SGHRS, CDR2 YFSETQ. The ends were cut back, 5 bases at V and 0 bases at J, with 9 bases in the middle. The CDR3 nucleotides read TGCGCCAGCAGTGAACACTACTCCTACGAGCAGTACTTC. Amino acids: CASSEHYSYEQYF.

As concerns this clone: The same CDR3 can be traced to other DNA sequences in this sample. This chain connects TRBV11-3 to TRBJ2-3, with no clear D. This CDR3 spans 14 amino acids. Germline loops: CDR1 SGHNT, CDR2 YENEEA. Trimming removed 1 base at V and 0 bases at J, with 5 bases between. The chain's CDR3 is CASSLGGSTDTQYF. DNA of the CDR3: TGTGCCAGCAGCTTAGGCGGTAGCACAGATACGCAGTATTTT.

The rearrangement uses TRBV19 and TRBJ2-3, with D tentatively TRBD2 (5 bases). This CDR3 has 17 residues. Trimming stripped 6 bases from V and 3 bases from J, with 22 bases between. Germline lookup yields CDR1 LNHDA and CDR2 SQIVND (reference sequence). The CDR3 DNA is TGTGCCAGTAGCCCATTGGGCCGGGGTGAGGGTACAGATACGCAGTATTTT. This encodes CASSPLGRGEGTDTQYF.

The chain couples TRBV19 to TRBJ1-6; D uncertain. Germline CDR1 LNHDA, CDR2 SQIVND (reference sequence). The CDR3 runs 19 residues. V dropped 7 bases and J dropped 0 bases, with 22 bases sitting between them. The CDR3 DNA reads as TGTGCCAGTACCCTTACCCACGGAGGGATAAGCTCCTATAATTCACCCCTCCACTTT. Translated: CASTLTHGGISSYNSPLHF.

CDR3 sequence: CASSVEPGLDSPLHF. CDR3 coding DNA: TGTGCCAGCAGCGTAGAACCAGGGCTGGATTCACCCCTCCACTTT. This chain uses TRBV9 with TRBJ1-6; tentatively, D is TRBD1 (5 bases). The CDR3 runs to 15 residues. The V and J ends lost 0 bases and 8 bases respectively, with 12 bases between them. Germline V gene lookup returns CDR1 SGDLS and CDR2 YYNGEE.

The chain links TRBV5-3 to TRBJ2-3, with TRBD2 identical over 9 bases. TRBV5-3 falls under the ORF class, with uncertain function. Trimming at V came to 5 bases and at J to 2 bases, leaving 12 bases not matched to a gene. The CDR3 is made up of 17 amino acids. The CDR3 reads CARRPTLSGSATDTQYF. DNA for the CDR3: TGTGCCAGAAGGCCCACCCTTAGCGGGAGTGCCACAGATACGCAGTATTTT.

The rearrangement uses TRBV27 and TRBJ2-5; tentative D call: TRBD1 (6 bases). The V gene's germline CDR1 is MNHEY and CDR2 SMNVEV (reference sequence). V lost 3 bases, J lost 7 bases, and 15 bases lay in between. This CDR3 contains 14 residues. Written as DNA, the CDR3 is TGTGCCAGCAGTTTGCAGGGGCAGGTTGGGACCCAGTACTTC. Its protein is CASSLQGQVGTQYF.

V usage is TRBV4-3 and J usage is TRBJ2-7; 12 positions agree with TRBD2. With 1 base clipped from V and 5 bases from J, the junction kept 9 bases outside the gene matches. This CDR3 region has 17 residues. CDR1 is LGHNA and CDR2 is YSLEER in the germline V gene. The CDR3 sequence is CASSQGHPSGGGHEQYF. The CDR3 region has the DNA TGCGCCAGCAGCCAAGGTCACCCTAGCGGGGGGGGTCACGAGCAGTACTTC.

This chain connects TRBV28 to TRBJ1-1; TRBD1 matches 9 bases. Losses at the gene ends were 10 bases for V and 0 bases for J; bases not matched to a gene: 12. CDR3 length: 16 residues. In germline, CDR1 is MDHEN, CDR2 SYDVKM. The CDR3 region is CATRGTGRLLNTEAFF. The CDR3 DNA is TGTGCCACCCGGGGGACAGGGAGGCTTTTGAACACTGAAGCTTTCTTT.

The chain uses TRBV5-4 and TRBJ1-1, with 10 bases lining up with TRBD1. V dropped 4 bases and J dropped 5; count of bases not matched to a gene: 5. The CDR3 is 14 amino acids. Germline V gene data show CDR1 as SGHNT and CDR2 as YYREEE (reference sequence). The CDR3 nucleotides read TGTGCCAGCAGCCAAGGACAGGGGGGAACTGAAGCTTTCTTT. It codes for CASSQGQGGTEAFF.